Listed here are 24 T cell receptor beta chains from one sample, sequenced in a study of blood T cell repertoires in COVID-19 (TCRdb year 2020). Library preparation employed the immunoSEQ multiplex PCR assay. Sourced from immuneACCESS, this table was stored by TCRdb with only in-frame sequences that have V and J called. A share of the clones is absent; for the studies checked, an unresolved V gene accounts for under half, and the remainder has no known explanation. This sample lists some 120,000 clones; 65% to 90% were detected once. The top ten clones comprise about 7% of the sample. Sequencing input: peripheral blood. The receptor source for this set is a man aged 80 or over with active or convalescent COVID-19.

The CDR3 DNA reads as TGTGCCGAGGGACTAGCGCCTAGGGATAGCTCCTACAATGAGCAGTTCTTC. Translated: CAEGLAPRDSSYNEQFF. This chain joins TRBV21-1 and TRBJ2-1; the table names TRBD2, a call not compared with the DNA. TRBV21-1 is recorded as a pseudogene. This CDR3 has 17 amino acids.

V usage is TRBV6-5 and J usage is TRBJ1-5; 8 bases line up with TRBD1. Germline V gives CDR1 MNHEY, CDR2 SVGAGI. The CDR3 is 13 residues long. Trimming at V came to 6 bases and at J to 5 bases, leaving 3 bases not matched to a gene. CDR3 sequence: CASRIQGDQPQHF. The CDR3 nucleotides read TGTGCCAGCAGGATACAGGGGGATCAGCCCCAGCATTTT.

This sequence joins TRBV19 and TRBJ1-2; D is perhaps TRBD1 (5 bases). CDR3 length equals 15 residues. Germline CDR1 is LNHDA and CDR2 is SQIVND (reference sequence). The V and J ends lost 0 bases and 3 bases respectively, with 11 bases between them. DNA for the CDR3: TGTGCCAGTAGTATAGATCTCCAGGGCCACTATGGCTACACCTTC. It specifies CASSIDLQGHYGYTF. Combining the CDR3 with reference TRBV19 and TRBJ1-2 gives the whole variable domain DGGITQSPKYLFRKEGQNVTLSCEQNLNHDAMYWYRQDPGQGLRLIYYSQIVNDFQKGDIAEGYSVSREKKESFPLTVTSAQKNPTAFYLCASSIDLQGHYGYTFGSGTRLTVV.

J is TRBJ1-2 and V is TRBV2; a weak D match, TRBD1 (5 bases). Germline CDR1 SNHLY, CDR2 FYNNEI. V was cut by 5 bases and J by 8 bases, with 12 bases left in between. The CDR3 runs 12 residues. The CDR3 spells CASSYSGVGYTF. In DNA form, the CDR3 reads TGTGCCAGCAGTTACTCGGGGGTCGGCTACACCTTC.

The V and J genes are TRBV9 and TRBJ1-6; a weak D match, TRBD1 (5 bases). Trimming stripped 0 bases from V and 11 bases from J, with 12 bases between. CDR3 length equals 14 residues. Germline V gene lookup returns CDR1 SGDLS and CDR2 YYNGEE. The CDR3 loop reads CASSVDPGNPPLHF. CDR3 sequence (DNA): TGTGCCAGCAGCGTAGACCCAGGGAATCCACCCCTCCACTTT.

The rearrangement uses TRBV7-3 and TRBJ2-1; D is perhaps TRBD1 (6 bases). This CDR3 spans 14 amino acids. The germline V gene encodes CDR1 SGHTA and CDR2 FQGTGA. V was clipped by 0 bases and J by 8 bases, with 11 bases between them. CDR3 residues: CASSLTRGADEQFF. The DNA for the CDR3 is TGTGCCAGCAGCTTAACCAGGGGAGCGGATGAGCAGTTCTTC.

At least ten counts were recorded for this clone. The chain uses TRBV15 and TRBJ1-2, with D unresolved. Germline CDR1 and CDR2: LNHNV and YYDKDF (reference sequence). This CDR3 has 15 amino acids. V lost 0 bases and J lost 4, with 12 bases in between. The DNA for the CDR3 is TGTGCCACCAGCAGAGATCTCGCCAGGATCTATGGCTACACCTTC. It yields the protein CATSRDLARIYGYTF.

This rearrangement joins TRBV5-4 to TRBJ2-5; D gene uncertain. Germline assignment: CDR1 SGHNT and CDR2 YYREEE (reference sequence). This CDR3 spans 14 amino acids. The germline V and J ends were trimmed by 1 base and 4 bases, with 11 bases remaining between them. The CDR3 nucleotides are TGTGCCAGCAGCTTGATCCGGGTACCAGAGACCCAGTACTTC. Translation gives CASSLIRVPETQYF.

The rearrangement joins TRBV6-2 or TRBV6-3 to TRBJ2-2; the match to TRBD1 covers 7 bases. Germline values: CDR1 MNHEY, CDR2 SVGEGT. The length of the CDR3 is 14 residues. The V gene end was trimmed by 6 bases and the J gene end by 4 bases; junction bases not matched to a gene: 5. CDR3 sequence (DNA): TGTGCCAGCAGCTTACAGGGGATCACCGGGGAGCTGTTTTTT. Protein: CASSLQGITGELFF.

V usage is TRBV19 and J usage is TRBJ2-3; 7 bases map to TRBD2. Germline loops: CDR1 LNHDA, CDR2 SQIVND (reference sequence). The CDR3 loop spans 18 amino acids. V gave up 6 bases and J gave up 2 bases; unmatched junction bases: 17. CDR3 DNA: TGTGCCAGTAGCTCTCTGGCGGGAGTCGAGGGCCACACAGATACGCAGTATTTT. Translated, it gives CASSSLAGVEGHTDTQYF.

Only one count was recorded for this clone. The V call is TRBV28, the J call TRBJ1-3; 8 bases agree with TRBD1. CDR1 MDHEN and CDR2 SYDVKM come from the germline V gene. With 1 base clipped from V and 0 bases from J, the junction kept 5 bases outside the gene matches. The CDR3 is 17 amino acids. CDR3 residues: CASSLLQGARSGNTIYF. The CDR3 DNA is TGTGCCAGCAGTTTATTGCAGGGGGCCCGCTCTGGAAACACCATATATTTT. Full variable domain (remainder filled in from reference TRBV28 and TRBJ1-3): DVKVTQSSRYLVKRTGEKVFLECVQDMDHENMFWYRQDPGLGLRLIYFSYDVKMKEKGDIPEGYSVSREKKERFSLILESASTNQTSMYLCASSLLQGARSGNTIYFGEGSWLTVV.

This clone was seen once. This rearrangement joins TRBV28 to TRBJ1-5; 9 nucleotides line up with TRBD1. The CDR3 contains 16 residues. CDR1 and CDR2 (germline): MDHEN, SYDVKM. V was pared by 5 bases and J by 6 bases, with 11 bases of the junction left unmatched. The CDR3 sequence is CASSTRGQGAGQPQHF. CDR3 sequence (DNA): TGTGCCAGCAGTACACGGGGACAGGGCGCAGGTCAGCCCCAGCATTTT.

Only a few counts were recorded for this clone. CDR3 amino acids: CASRRLAGGETQYF. For the CDR3, the DNA is TGTGCCAGTCGGCGACTAGCGGGGGGAGAGACCCAGTACTTC. The V gene is TRBV11-1, the J gene TRBJ2-5; 13 nucleotides agree with TRBD2. Per germline, CDR1 SGHAT and CDR2 FQDESV (reference sequence). This CDR3 is 14 amino acids long. Trimming took 9 bases from V and 4 from J; bases not matched to a gene: 5.

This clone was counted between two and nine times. CDR3 coding DNA: TGTGCCAGCAGCTTACTTCAGGGCCGGACCGGGGAGCTGTTTTTT. It translates to CASSLLQGRTGELFF. V gene TRBV11-2 combines with J gene TRBJ2-2; a possible D gene is TRBD1 (5 bases). The V and J ends lost 2 bases and 5 bases respectively, with 12 bases between them. The germline CDR1 and CDR2 sequences are SGHAT and FQNNGV. This CDR3 spans 15 amino acids. Variable domain in full (rest from reference TRBV11-2 and TRBJ2-2): EAGVAQSPRYKIIEKRQSVAFWCNPISGHATLYWYQQILGQGPKLLIQFQNNGVVDDSQLPKDRFSAERLKGVDSTLKIQPAKLEDSAVYLCASSLLQGRTGELFFGEGSRLTVL.

CDR3 in amino acids: CATSVAGPNQPQHF. In nucleotides, the CDR3 is TGTGCCACCTCGGTGGCAGGCCCCAATCAGCCCCAGCATTTT. The V call is TRBV27, the J call TRBJ1-5; D unresolved. The CDR3 length is 14 residues. V was pared by 10 bases and J by 3 bases, with 16 bases between. Germline V gene data show CDR1 as MNHEY and CDR2 as SMNVEV (reference sequence).

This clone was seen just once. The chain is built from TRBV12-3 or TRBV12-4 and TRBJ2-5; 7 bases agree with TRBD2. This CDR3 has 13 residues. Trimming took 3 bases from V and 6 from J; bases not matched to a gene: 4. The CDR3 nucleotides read TGTGCCAGCAGTTTGGGGGGAGGGAAGACCCAGTACTTC. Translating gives CASSLGGGKTQYF.

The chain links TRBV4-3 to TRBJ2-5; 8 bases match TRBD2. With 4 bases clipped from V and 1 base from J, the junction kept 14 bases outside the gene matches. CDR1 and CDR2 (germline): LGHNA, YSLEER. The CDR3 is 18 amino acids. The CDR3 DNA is TGCGCCAGCAGCCCTCTCGGAGGAACTAGCGGATTCCAAGAGACCCAGTACTTC. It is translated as CASSPLGGTSGFQETQYF.

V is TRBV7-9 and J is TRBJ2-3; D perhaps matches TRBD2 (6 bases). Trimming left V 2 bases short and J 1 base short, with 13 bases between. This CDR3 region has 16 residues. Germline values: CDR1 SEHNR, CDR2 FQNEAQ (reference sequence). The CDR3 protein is CASSLNVPGGTDTQYF. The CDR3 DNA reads TGTGCCAGCAGCTTAAATGTCCCGGGGGGCACAGATACGCAGTATTTT.

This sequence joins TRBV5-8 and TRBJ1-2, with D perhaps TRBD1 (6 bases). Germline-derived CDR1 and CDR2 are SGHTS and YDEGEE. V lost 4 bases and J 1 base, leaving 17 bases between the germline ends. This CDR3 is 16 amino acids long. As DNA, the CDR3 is TGTGCCAGCAGCCCAAACACCGGGACAATTAACTATGGCTACACCTTC. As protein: CASSPNTGTINYGYTF. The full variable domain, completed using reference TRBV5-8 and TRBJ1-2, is EAGVTQSPTHLIKTRGQQATLRCSPISGHTSVYWYQQALGLGLQFLLWYDEGEERNRGNFPPRFSGRQFPNYSSELNVNALELEDSALYLCASSPNTGTINYGYTFGSGTRLTVV.

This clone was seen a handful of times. The CDR3 loop is CASSLGAGSPYEQYF. The CDR3 DNA reads as TGTGCCAGCAGCTTAGGAGCGGGGTCCCCCTACGAGCAGTACTTC. The chain recombines TRBV7-9 with TRBJ2-7; 7 nucleotides align to TRBD2. The CDR3 contains 15 residues. V lost 1 base and J lost 2; bases outside the gene matches: 5. Germline lookup yields CDR1 SEHNR and CDR2 FQNEAQ (reference sequence).

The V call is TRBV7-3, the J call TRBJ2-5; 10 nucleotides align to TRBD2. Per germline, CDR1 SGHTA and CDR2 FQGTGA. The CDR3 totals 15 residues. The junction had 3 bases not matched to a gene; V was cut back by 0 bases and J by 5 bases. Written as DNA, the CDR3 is TGTGCCAGCAGCTTAACCAGCGGGGGGGCTGAGACCCAGTACTTC. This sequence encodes CASSLTSGGAETQYF.

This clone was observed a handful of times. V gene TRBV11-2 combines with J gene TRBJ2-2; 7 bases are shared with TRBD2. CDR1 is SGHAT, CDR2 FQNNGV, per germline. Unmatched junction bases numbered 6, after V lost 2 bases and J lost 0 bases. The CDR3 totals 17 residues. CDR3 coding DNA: TGTGCCAGCAGCTTACGGCCGGGAGGCTCGAACACCGGGGAGCTGTTTTTT. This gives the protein CASSLRPGGSNTGELFF.

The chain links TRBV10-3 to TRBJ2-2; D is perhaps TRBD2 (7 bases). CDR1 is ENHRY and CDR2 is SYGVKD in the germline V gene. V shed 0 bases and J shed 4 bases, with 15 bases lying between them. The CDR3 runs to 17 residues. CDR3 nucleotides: TGTGCCATCAGTGAGTCTCCCGGGGGCGGGGGCACCGGGGAGCTGTTTTTT. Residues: CAISESPGGGGTGELFF.

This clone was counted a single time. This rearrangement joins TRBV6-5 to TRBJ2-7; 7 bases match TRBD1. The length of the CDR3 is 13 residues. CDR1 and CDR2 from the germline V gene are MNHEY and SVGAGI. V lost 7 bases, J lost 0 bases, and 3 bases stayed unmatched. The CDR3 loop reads CASIWDSSYEQYF. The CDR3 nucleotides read TGTGCCAGCATATGGGACAGCTCCTACGAGCAGTACTTC.